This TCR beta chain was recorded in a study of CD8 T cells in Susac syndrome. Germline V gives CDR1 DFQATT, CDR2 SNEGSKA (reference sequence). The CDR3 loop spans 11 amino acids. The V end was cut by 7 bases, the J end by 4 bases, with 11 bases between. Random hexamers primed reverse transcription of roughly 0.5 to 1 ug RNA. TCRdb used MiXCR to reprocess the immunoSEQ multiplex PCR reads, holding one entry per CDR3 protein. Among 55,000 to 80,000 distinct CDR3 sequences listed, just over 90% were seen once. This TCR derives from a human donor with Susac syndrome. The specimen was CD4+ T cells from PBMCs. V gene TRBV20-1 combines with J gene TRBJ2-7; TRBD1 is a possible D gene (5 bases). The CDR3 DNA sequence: TGCAGTGTTCCCGACAGTTACGAGCAGTACTTC. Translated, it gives CSVPDSYEQYF.